A single sample gave rise to the 5 T cell receptor beta chains below, sequenced in a study of blood T cells in healthy people across ages. Together with a sample-barcoded 5' primer, a J-beta primer mix was included in a second PCR lasting about 6 to 11 cycles. TCRdb analysed the 5' RACE reads with MiXCR anew, one entry per CDR3 protein. The sample yields roughly 1 million distinct CDR3 sequences, around 25% seen once. This sample was shared with a second study, whose subject was T cells of mothers and their children.

The sample taken for sequencing was blood. The receptors stem from a girl aged 2-10 years in good health.

This clonotype was observed a handful of times. The genes are TRBV12-3 or TRBV12-4 and TRBJ2-5, with a possible D match to TRBD1 (5 bases). The CDR3 has 15 residues. Trimming removed 4 bases at V and 1 base at J, with 13 bases between. CDR3 bases: TGTGCCAGCAGTTCGTCTACTGACAGCCAAGAGACCCAGTACTTC. It codes for CASSSSTDSQETQYF.

This clonotype was counted a few times. The V and J genes are TRBV7-2 and TRBJ1-1; D gene unclear. Trimming shortened V by 0 bases and J by 5 bases, and 10 bases separated the two germline ends. CDR1 is SGHTA, CDR2 FQGNSA, per germline. This CDR3 spans 14 amino acids. CDR3 residues: CASSLARDSTEAFF. In DNA form, the CDR3 reads TGTGCCAGCAGCTTAGCTAGGGATTCTACTGAAGCTTTCTTT.

This clonotype was seen only a few times. The chain combines TRBV20-1 with TRBJ2-7, with 12 bases lining up with TRBD2. Germline V lookup: CDR1 DFQATT, CDR2 SNEGSKA (reference sequence). Unmatched junction bases numbered 4, after V lost 1 base and J lost 0 bases. The CDR3 runs 16 residues. As DNA, the CDR3 is TGCAGTGCTAGAGGACTAGCGGGAGTTAGCTCCTACGAGCAGTACTTC. The encoded protein is CSARGLAGVSSYEQYF.

There are a few counts of this clonotype. The chain employs TRBV29-1 and TRBJ2-5; unclear D gene. Germline V gene lookup returns CDR1 SQVTM and CDR2 ANQGSEA. This CDR3 comprises 11 residues. Trimming shortened V by 7 bases and J by 5 bases, and 11 bases separated the two germline ends. The CDR3 DNA follows: TGCAGCGCTGAGGATTTGGAGACCCAGTACTTC. Protein sequence: CSAEDLETQYF.

V and J are TRBV6-5 and TRBJ1-2; D perhaps matches TRBD1 (6 bases). V gave up 1 base and J gave up 3 bases, with 24 bases separating them. Germline V gene lookup returns CDR1 MNHEY and CDR2 SVGAGI. The CDR3 covers 19 residues. Here the CDR3 reads CASSYWSRDTERNYYGYTF. The CDR3 nucleotides read TGTGCCAGCAGTTACTGGTCCCGGGACACAGAAAGAAATTACTATGGCTACACCTTC.